This TCR delta chain emerged from a study of Vδ1+ human thymocytes. Study-wide results and caveats: In the thymus, TRG and TRD repertoires looked highly polyclonal with Gaussian CDR3 lengths.

This clone rates as medium-sized. What it binds is not known. The CDR3 extends over 16 amino acids. J was trimmed by 4 bases and V by 3 bases; bases with no gene match: 12. The germline V gene encodes CDR1 GEAIGNYY and CDR2 EKD. Sequences come from RNA converted to cDNA by reverse transcription. Pooled V-gene forward primers with one constant-region reverse primer generated the CDR3 amplicons by multiplex PCR. TCRdb redid clone calling on the multiplex PCR reads using CATT. This table has roughly 55,000 delta-chain clones, less than 20% appearing once. Specimen: Vdelta1+ gamma-delta thymocytes from the thymus. Indicated subset: FACS-sorted CD3+ TCRalphabeta- TCRVdelta1+ TCRVdelta2- thymocytes. This receptor was obtained from a boy in the first two years of life who had congenital heart surgery. The chain employs TRDV2 and TRDJ1; 8 bases fit TRDD3. The CDR3, as DNA: TGTGCCTGTGACCGTACTGGGGGCCTCCTACTCGATAAACTCATCTTT. Amino acid sequence: CACDRTGGLLLDKLIF.